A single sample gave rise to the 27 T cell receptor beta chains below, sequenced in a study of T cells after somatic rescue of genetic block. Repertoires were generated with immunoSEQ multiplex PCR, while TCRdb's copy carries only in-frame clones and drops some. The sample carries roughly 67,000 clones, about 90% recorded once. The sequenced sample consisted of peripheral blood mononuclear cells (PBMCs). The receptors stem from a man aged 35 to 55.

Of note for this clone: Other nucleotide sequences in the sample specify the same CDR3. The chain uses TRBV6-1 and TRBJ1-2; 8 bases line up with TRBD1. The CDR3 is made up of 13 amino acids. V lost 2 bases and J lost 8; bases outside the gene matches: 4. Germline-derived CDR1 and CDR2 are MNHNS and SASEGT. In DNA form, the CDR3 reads TGTGCCAGCAGTGAACAGGGGGCCCTCGGCTACACCTTC. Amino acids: CASSEQGALGYTF.

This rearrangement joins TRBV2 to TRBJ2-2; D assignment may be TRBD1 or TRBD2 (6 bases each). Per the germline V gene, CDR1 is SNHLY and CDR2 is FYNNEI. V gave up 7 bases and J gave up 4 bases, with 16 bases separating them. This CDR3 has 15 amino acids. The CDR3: CASTPQGGTTGELFF. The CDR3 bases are TGTGCCAGCACACCCCAAGGGGGGACCACCGGGGAGCTGTTTTTT.

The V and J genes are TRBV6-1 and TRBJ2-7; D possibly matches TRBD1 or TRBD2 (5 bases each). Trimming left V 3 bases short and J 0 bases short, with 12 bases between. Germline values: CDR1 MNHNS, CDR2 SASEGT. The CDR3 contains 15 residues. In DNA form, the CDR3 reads TGTGCCAGCAGTGATCGTCAGGGAGCCTCCTACGAGCAGTACTTC. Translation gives CASSDRQGASYEQYF.

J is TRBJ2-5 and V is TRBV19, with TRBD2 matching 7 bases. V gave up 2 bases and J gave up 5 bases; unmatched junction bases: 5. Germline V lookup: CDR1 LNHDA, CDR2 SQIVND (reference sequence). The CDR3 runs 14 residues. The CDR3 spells CASSIWGEGETQYF. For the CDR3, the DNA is TGTGCCAGTAGTATATGGGGGGAGGGCGAGACCCAGTACTTC.

CDR3: CASTPGSGNEQFF. In DNA form, the CDR3 reads TGTGCCAGCACCCCCGGGAGCGGCAATGAGCAGTTCTTC. The chain employs TRBV27 and TRBJ2-1; weak D call: TRBD2 (6 bases). Looked up from germline, CDR1 is MNHEY and CDR2 is SMNVEV (reference sequence). CDR3 length: 13 amino acids. Trimming took off 7 bases at V and 6 bases at J, with 13 bases between the two ends.

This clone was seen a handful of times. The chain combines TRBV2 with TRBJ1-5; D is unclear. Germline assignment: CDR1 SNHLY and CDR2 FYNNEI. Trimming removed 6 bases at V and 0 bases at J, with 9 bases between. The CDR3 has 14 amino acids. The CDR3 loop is CASSVTHSNQPQHF. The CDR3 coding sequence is TGTGCCAGCAGCGTGACACATAGCAATCAGCCCCAGCATTTT.

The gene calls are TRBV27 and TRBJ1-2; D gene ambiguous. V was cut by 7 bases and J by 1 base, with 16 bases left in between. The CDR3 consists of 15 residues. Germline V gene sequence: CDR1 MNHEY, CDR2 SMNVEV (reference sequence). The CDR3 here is CASTPGGEVNYGYTF. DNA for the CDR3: TGTGCCAGCACCCCTGGAGGAGAAGTTAACTATGGCTACACCTTC.

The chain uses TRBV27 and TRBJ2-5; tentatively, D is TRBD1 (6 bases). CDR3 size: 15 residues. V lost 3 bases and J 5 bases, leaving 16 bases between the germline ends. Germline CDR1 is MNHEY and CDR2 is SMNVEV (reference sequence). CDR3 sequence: CASSFLRGSGETQYF. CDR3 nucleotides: TGTGCCAGCAGTTTTCTGAGGGGGTCAGGGGAGACCCAGTACTTC.

DNA of the CDR3: TGTGCCAGCAGCTTAGCAGGGGGACAGGGGCCGACCAATGAGCAGTTCTTC. This encodes CASSLAGGQGPTNEQFF. This chain joins TRBV7-8 and TRBJ2-1; 10 bases align to TRBD1. The V gene's germline CDR1 is SGHVS and CDR2 FQNEAQ. This CDR3 is 17 amino acids long. The V segment lost 0 bases and the J segment 6 bases; nucleotides outside the gene matches: 8.

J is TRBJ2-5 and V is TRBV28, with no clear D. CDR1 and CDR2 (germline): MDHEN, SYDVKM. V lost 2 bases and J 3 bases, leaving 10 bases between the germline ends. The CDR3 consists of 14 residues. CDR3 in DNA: TGTGCCAGCAGTTTAGTAGGGTCCGAAGAGACCCAGTACTTC. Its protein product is CASSLVGSEETQYF.

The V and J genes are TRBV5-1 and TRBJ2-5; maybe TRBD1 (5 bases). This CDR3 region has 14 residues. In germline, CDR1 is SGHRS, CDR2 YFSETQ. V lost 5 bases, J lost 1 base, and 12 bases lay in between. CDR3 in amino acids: CASRGQRAQETQYF. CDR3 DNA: TGCGCCAGCAGGGGGCAGAGAGCCCAAGAGACCCAGTACTTC. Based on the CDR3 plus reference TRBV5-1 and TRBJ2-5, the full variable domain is KAGVTQTPRYLIKTRGQQVTLSCSPISGHRSVSWYQQTPGQGLQFLFEYFSETQRNKGNFPGRFSGRQFSNSRSEMNVSTLELGDSALYLCASRGQRAQETQYFGPGTRLLVL.

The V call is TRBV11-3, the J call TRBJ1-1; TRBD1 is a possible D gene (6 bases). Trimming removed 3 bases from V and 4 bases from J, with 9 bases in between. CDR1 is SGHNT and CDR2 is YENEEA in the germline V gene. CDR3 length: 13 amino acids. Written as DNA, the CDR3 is TGTGCCAGCAGCTTGACAGGACGCACTGAAGCTTTCTTT. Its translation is CASSLTGRTEAFF.

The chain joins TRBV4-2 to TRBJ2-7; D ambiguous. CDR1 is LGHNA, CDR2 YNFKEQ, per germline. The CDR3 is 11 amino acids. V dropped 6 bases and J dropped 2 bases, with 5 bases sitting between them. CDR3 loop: CASRSTYEQYF. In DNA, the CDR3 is TGTGCCAGCAGGTCCACCTACGAGCAGTACTTC.

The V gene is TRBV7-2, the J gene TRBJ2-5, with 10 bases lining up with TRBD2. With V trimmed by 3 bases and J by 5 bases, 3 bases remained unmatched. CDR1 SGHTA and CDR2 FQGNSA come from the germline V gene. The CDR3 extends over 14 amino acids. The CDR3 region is CASSFRTSGETQYF. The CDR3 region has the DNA TGTGCCAGCAGCTTCCGGACTAGCGGCGAGACCCAGTACTTC.

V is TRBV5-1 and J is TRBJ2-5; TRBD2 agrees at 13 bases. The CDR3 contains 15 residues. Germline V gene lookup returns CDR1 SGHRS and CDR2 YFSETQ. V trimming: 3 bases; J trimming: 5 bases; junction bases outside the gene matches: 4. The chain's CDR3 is CASSYTSGRAETQYF. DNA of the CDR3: TGCGCCAGCAGCTACACTAGCGGGAGGGCGGAGACCCAGTACTTC.

The CDR3 here is CASSPYGTGYEQYF. The CDR3 region has the DNA TGTGCCAGCAGCCCATATGGGACAGGTTACGAGCAGTACTTC. The V call is TRBV7-9, the J call TRBJ2-7; the match to TRBD1 covers 8 bases. Germline CDR1 and CDR2: SEHNR and FQNEAQ (reference sequence). The CDR3 has 14 residues. Trimming cost V 5 bases and J 4 bases; bases outside gene matches: 7.

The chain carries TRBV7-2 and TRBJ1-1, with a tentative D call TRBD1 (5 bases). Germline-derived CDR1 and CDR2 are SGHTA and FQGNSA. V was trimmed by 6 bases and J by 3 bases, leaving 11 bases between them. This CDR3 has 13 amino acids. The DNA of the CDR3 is TGTGCCAGCAGGGGACGCAGCCACACTGAAGCTTTCTTT. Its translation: CASRGRSHTEAFF.

For the CDR3, the DNA is TGCAGCGTTGTGCTTTCTTTTGCCTACAATGAGCAGTTCTTC. Its translation: CSVVLSFAYNEQFF. The chain links TRBV29-1 to TRBJ2-1; no reliable D call. This CDR3 comprises 14 residues. The germline V and J ends were trimmed by 4 bases and 2 bases, with 12 bases remaining between them. Germline assignment: CDR1 SQVTM and CDR2 ANQGSEA.

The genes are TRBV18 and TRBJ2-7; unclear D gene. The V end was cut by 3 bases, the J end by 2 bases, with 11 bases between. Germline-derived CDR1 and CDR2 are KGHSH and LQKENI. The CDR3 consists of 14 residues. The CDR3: CASSPPDHTYEQYF. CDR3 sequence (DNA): TGTGCCAGCTCACCCCCGGACCACACCTACGAGCAGTACTTC.

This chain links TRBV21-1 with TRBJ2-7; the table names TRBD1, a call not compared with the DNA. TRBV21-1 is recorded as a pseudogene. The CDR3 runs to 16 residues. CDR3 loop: CASSKGKTGDTCEQYF. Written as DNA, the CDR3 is TGTGCCAGCAGCAAAGGGAAGACAGGGGATACATGCGAGCAGTACTTC.

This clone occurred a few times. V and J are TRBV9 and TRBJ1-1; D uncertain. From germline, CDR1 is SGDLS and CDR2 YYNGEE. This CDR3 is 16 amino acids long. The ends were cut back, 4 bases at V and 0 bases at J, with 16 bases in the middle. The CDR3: CASSPKIGALNTEAFF. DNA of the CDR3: TGTGCCAGCAGCCCGAAAATTGGCGCCCTGAACACTGAAGCTTTCTTT.

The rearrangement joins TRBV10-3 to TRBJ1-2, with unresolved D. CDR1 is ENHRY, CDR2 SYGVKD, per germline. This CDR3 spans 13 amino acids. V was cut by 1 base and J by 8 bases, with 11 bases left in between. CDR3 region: CAISEYKGFGYTF. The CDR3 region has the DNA TGTGCCATCAGTGAGTATAAAGGTTTCGGCTACACCTTC.

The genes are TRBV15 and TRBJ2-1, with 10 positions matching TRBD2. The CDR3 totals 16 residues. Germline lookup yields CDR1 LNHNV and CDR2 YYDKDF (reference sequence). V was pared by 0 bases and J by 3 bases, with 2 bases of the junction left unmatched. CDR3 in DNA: TGTGCCACCAGCAGAGAAGGACTAGCGGACTACAATGAGCAGTTCTTC. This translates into CATSREGLADYNEQFF.

For the CDR3, the DNA is TGTGCCAGCAGGGCCTTGGGGGGGGATCGGAAGACCCAGTACTTC. Amino acids: CASRALGGDRKTQYF. The chain carries TRBV2 and TRBJ2-5; 7 bases are a match to TRBD2. The germline V gene has CDR1 SNHLY and CDR2 FYNNEI. This CDR3 is built from 15 residues. Trimming cost V 6 bases and J 6 bases; bases outside gene matches: 13.

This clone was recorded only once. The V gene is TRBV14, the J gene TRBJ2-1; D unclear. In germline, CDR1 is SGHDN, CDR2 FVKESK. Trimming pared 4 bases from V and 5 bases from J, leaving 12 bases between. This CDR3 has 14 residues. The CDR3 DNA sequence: TGTGCCAGCAGCCTCCTGCTAACCGACAATGAGCAGTTCTTC. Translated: CASSLLLTDNEQFF. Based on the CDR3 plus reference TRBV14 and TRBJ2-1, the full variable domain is EAGVTQFPSHSVIEKGQTVTLRCDPISGHDNLYWYRRVMGKEIKFLLHFVKESKQDESGMPNNRFLAERTGGTYSTLKVQPAELEDSGVYFCASSLLLTDNEQFFGPGTRLTVL.

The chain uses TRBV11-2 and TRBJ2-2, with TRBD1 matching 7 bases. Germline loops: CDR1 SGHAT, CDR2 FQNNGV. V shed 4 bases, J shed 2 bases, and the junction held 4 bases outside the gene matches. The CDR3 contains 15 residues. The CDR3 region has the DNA TGTGCCAGCAGCTACGGGACAGTTAACACCGGGGAGCTGTTTTTT. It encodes CASSYGTVNTGELFF.

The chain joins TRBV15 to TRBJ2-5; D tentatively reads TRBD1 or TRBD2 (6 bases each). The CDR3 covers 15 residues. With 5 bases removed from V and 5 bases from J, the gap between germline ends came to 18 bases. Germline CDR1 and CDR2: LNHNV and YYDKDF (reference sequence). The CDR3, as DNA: TGTGCCACCAGCTCAGAGAGCACAGGGAGGGAGACCCAGTACTTC. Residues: CATSSESTGRETQYF.